This TCR beta chain was sequenced in a study of monozygotic twins with inflammatory bowel disease. Germline V gene data show CDR1 as KGHDR and CDR2 as SFDVKD. The CDR3 consists of 16 residues. One entry per CDR3 protein, without DNA, is what TCRdb gives after re-calling the 5' RACE reads. Recorded for this sample: about 380,000 distinct CDR3 sequences. The chain carries TRBV24-1 and TRBJ2-3; as DNA is missing, the TRBD2 call by TCRdb cannot be tested. This TCR came from a human donor with ulcerative colitis or Crohn's disease, or a healthy co-twin of an affected twin (not recorded which). Sequenced material: blood. The CDR3 spells CATSDPTSVDTDTQYF.